Sequencing of this T cell receptor beta chain was carried out in a study of blood T cell repertoires in COVID-19. Study as a whole: There were acute and convalescent COVID-19 samples, and they came from the United States, Italy and Spain. PBMCs, B-cell-depleted T cells, or T cells provided the cDNA or gDNA that made up the material.

The trim removed 0 bases at V and 9 bases at J, leaving 4 bases unmatched. Looked up from germline, CDR1 is MNHEY and CDR2 is SVGAGI. This CDR3 is 14 amino acids long. In the source study's methods: Nucleated cell counts were estimated from reference gene primer amplification. Produced via immunoSEQ multiplex PCR; TCRdb's table is partial and in-frame only. The V and J calls and clone size were taken over from that table, and D and trimming were inferred from the DNA. The sample lists more than 95,000 clones, over 75% occurring once. While infection was still active, Seattle patients were enrolled and then followed longitudinally.

The rearrangement joins TRBV6-5 to TRBJ2-1; TRBD2 matches at 8 bases. Sequenced input: peripheral blood. The sequence came from a man in his thirties or forties with COVID-19, enrolled during active disease. The CDR3 loop is CASSYSRLAGEQFF. The CDR3 bases are TGTGCCAGCAGTTACTCGAGGCTAGCGGGTGAGCAGTTCTTC.